This entry concerns a single TCR beta chain. A read error may produce the germline difference seen at one junction end. These data are taken from a study of shared clonotypes between healthy human individuals. The assay was immunoSEQ multiplex PCR, and TCRdb's table has in-frame clones only and misses some. The table has some 1 million clones, roughly 70% seen once. The CDR3 sequence is 15 residues long. Germline V gene lookup returns CDR1 MNHNS and CDR2 SASEGT. The J gene is TRBJ1-2, the V gene TRBV6-1; D might be TRBD1 (5 bases). This sequence originates from a man in his late teens or twenties in good health. The sequenced material came from memory CD4+ T cells sorted from blood. Documented subset: CD45RA-negative fraction. CDR3: CAISGGRASTYGYTF. The CDR3 DNA is TGTGCCATCAGTGGGGGACGGGCCTCTACCTATGGCTACACCTTC.